The next 10 T cell receptor beta chains were all read from a single sample in a study of a mutant IDH1 vaccine in newly diagnosed glioma. Noted time point: week 47, end of study. What each vaccine dose contained was 300 ug of mutant IDH1 20-mer peptide, accompanied by topical imiquimod. The antigens of these receptors remain unknown. Generated by immunoSEQ multiplex PCR, the TCRdb table keeps only in-frame clones and is missing some. This table has about 94,000 clones, over 85% appearing once. The material sequenced was PBMCs, taken from a glioma patient whose treatment included an IDH1 peptide vaccine. The receptors were sampled from a woman between 45 and 65 years old with glioma.

The chain combines TRBV11-2 with TRBJ1-5; 7 bases are shared with TRBD1. The CDR3 contains 14 residues. Germline CDR1 reads SGHAT; CDR2 reads FQNNGV. V shed 5 bases and J 5 bases; nucleotides not matched to a gene: 6. CDR3 sequence reads: CASSRQGGHQPQHF. As DNA, the CDR3 is TGTGCCAGCAGCCGGCAGGGGGGACATCAGCCCCAGCATTTT.

V is TRBV28 and J is TRBJ1-3, with D possibly matching TRBD1 (5 bases). CDR3 length: 14 amino acids. Germline CDR1 reads MDHEN; CDR2 reads SYDVKM. The V gene lost 9 bases and the J gene lost 3 bases, with 15 bases spanning the gap. CDR3 sequence: CASWGGASGNTIYF. The DNA of the CDR3 is TGTGCCAGTTGGGGCGGCGCGAGTGGAAACACCATATATTTT. Full variable domain (outside the CDR3, taken from reference TRBV28 and TRBJ1-3): DVKVTQSSRYLVKRTGEKVFLECVQDMDHENMFWYRQDPGLGLRLIYFSYDVKMKEKGDIPEGYSVSREKKERFSLILESASTNQTSMYLCASWGGASGNTIYFGEGSWLTVV.

The chain has TRBV19 and TRBJ1-1, with a tentative D call TRBD1 (6 bases). The CDR3 loop spans 16 amino acids. CDR1 and CDR2 (germline): LNHDA, SQIVND (reference sequence). V was cut by 7 bases and J by 3 bases, with 21 bases left in between. CDR3 sequence: CASNNEGGRGHTEAFF. The CDR3 region has the DNA TGTGCCAGTAATAATGAGGGGGGGCGCGGCCACACTGAAGCTTTCTTT.

The rearrangement links TRBV27 to TRBJ2-1, with D perhaps given as TRBD1 or TRBD2 (5 bases each). This CDR3 comprises 11 residues. The V end lost 3 bases, the J end lost 14 bases, and 11 bases lay between the germline ends. Per germline, CDR1 MNHEY and CDR2 SMNVEV (reference sequence). CDR3 DNA: TGTGCCAGCAGTTTGCAGGGTAGCGAGTTCTTC. Protein sequence: CASSLQGSEFF.

The rearrangement joins TRBV28 to TRBJ2-5; 9 nucleotides line up with TRBD1. Germline CDR1 is MDHEN and CDR2 is SYDVKM. The CDR3 has 15 residues. After removal of 4 bases from V and 5 bases from J, the junction contained 8 bases not matched to a gene. CDR3 sequence reads: CASSSDRGKRETQYF. In DNA, the CDR3 is TGTGCCAGCAGTTCGGACAGGGGCAAGAGGGAGACCCAGTACTTC.

The V gene is TRBV2, the J gene TRBJ2-1; 15 bases match TRBD2. CDR3 length: 14 amino acids. The V gene's germline CDR1 is SNHLY and CDR2 FYNNEI. Unmatched junction bases numbered 5, after V lost 11 bases and J lost 6 bases. DNA of the CDR3: TGTGCCGGGAGGACTAGCGGGAGGGCCAATGAGCAGTTCTTC. This translates into CAGRTSGRANEQFF.

This clone turned up a few times. The V call is TRBV9, the J call TRBJ1-6, with D possibly matching TRBD1 (5 bases). V lost 2 bases and J 6 bases, leaving 15 bases between the germline ends. Germline V gives CDR1 SGDLS, CDR2 YYNGEE. The CDR3 is 16 residues long. The chain's CDR3 is CASSVNGGHFNSPLHF. In DNA, the CDR3 is TGTGCCAGCAGCGTGAACGGAGGACACTTTAATTCACCCCTCCACTTT.

The J gene is TRBJ1-6, the V gene TRBV13, with 8 bases identical to TRBD1. V gave up 5 bases and J gave up 7 bases; unmatched junction bases: 7. In germline, CDR1 is PRHDT, CDR2 FYEKMQ (reference sequence). This CDR3 spans 15 amino acids. The CDR3 is CASSLQGAMNSPLHF. The CDR3 DNA follows: TGTGCCAGCAGCCTCCAGGGGGCTATGAATTCACCCCTCCACTTT.

This clone was counted once. V gene TRBV10-3 combines with J gene TRBJ2-3; D unclear. This CDR3 region has 12 residues. CDR1 and CDR2 from the germline V gene are ENHRY and SYGVKD. V lost 3 bases to trimming and J lost 3 bases, with 4 bases between them. This CDR3 is CAISDQTDTQYF. Here the CDR3 DNA reads TGTGCCATCAGTGACCAAACAGATACGCAGTATTTT.

The rearrangement uses TRBV5-4 and TRBJ2-1; D uncertain. The germline V and J ends were trimmed by 0 bases and 7 bases, with 11 bases remaining between them. Germline V gene sequence: CDR1 SGHNT, CDR2 YYREEE (reference sequence). The length of the CDR3 is 14 residues. CDR3: CASSLAIGRNEQFF. CDR3 coding DNA: TGTGCCAGCAGCTTGGCCATTGGTCGGAATGAGCAGTTCTTC.